Presented here are 21 T cell receptor beta chains from one specimen sequenced in a study of blood T cell repertoires in COVID-19. Clones were read by immunoSEQ multiplex PCR, and TCRdb kept only the in-frame ones, dropping some. The sample includes about 320,000 clones, over 75% of them seen just once. The sequenced sample consisted of peripheral blood. The receptors here all came from a human donor in a cohort sampled during active COVID-19.

The chain has TRBV29-1 and TRBJ2-2, with 8 bases that match TRBD1. This CDR3 is 17 amino acids long. Trimming removed 2 bases from V and 2 bases from J; junction bases left unmatched: 10. The V gene's germline CDR1 is SQVTM and CDR2 ANQGSEA. CDR3 DNA: TGCAGCGTTGAAATCCTTGAGACAGGGGTAAACACCGGGGAGCTGTTTTTT. Residues: CSVEILETGVNTGELFF.

The chain links TRBV4-1 to TRBJ2-5, with 7 bases aligning to TRBD1. Germline V gene sequence: CDR1 MGHRA, CDR2 YSYEKL. J lost 1 base, V lost 3 bases, and 8 bases had no gene match. The CDR3 totals 16 residues. CDR3 bases: TGCGCCAGCAGCCAGGGGAACAGGGGATCCCAAGAGACCCAGTACTTC. Its protein product is CASSQGNRGSQETQYF.

The gene calls are TRBV5-8 and TRBJ2-1, with 14 bases that match TRBD2. Trimming at V came to 4 bases and at J to 6 bases, leaving 6 bases not matched to a gene. From germline, CDR1 is SGHTS and CDR2 YDEGEE. This CDR3 is built from 16 residues. CDR3 DNA: TGTGCCAGCAGCGCCGGGACTAGCGGGGGATTCAATGAGCAGTTCTTC. The encoded protein is CASSAGTSGGFNEQFF.

The CDR3 DNA reads TGTGCCAGCAGCTTAGATCCCGGGACATATGATGAGCAGTTCTTC. This gives the protein CASSLDPGTYDEQFF. The V call is TRBV11-3, the J call TRBJ2-1, with D possibly TRBD1 on 6 matching bases. Germline CDR1 reads SGHNT; CDR2 reads YENEEA. Trimming removed 0 bases from V and 8 bases from J, with 14 bases in between. The CDR3 spans 15 residues.

The chain uses TRBV10-3 and TRBJ2-3, with unresolved D. This CDR3 is 11 amino acids long. Germline CDR1 and CDR2: ENHRY and SYGVKD. Trimming removed 6 bases at V and 6 bases at J, with 7 bases between. The CDR3 is CAIRTSDTQYF. The CDR3 DNA reads TGTGCCATCAGGACTTCCGATACGCAGTATTTT.

This chain uses TRBV12-3 or TRBV12-4 with TRBJ2-3; D might be TRBD2 (5 bases). CDR3 length: 12 amino acids. The ends were cut back, 6 bases at V and 9 bases at J, with 13 bases in the middle. CDR3 DNA: TGTGCCAGCAGGGGAGACTTGCAAACGCAGTATTTT. Its protein product is CASRGDLQTQYF.

This rearrangement joins TRBV5-6 to TRBJ2-7, with 7 bases that match TRBD1. Germline values: CDR1 SGHDT, CDR2 YYEEEE. CDR3 length: 15 amino acids. J lost 3 bases, V lost 4 bases, and 10 bases had no gene match. For the CDR3, the DNA is TGTGCCAGCAGCGCTGGGGCAGGGGGTAGCTACGAGCAGTACTTC. It yields the protein CASSAGAGGSYEQYF.

The chain links TRBV20-1 to TRBJ1-1; D is unresolved. Deletions cut 3 bases from V and 8 bases from J, with 7 bases between. The CDR3 runs to 10 residues. Germline V lookup: CDR1 DFQATT, CDR2 SNEGSKA (reference sequence). In nucleotides, the CDR3 is TGCAGTGCTAGTACAGTAGAAGCTTTCTTT. As protein: CSASTVEAFF.

V usage is TRBV7-9 and J usage is TRBJ2-7; unclear D gene. V was pared by 1 base and J by 1 base, with 5 bases between. This CDR3 region has 13 residues. The germline CDR1 and CDR2 sequences are SEHNR and FQNEAQ (reference sequence). The CDR3 spells CASSLGLSYEQYF. The CDR3 DNA reads as TGTGCCAGCAGCTTAGGTCTTTCCTACGAGCAGTACTTC.

Details on this clone: Germline is not matched at one junction end, which may reflect a read error. The gene calls are TRBV6-5 and TRBJ1-2, with 7 nucleotides matching TRBD1. The CDR3 length is 15 residues. Germline-derived CDR1 and CDR2 are MNHEY and SVGAGI. The CDR3 DNA reads TGTGCCAGCAGTAACTCGTGGACAGGTCTCGGGGGCTACACCTTC. This codes for CASSNSWTGLGGYTF.

Comment on this clone: Germline is not matched at one junction end, which may reflect a read error. The chain couples TRBV27 to TRBJ2-1; 9 bases are shared with TRBD2. Germline V CDR1 and CDR2: MNHEY, SMNVEV (reference sequence). The CDR3 has 14 residues. The chain's CDR3 is CASSRGGAYDEQFF. The CDR3 bases are TGTGCCAGCAGTCGCGGGGGGGCCTACGATGAGCAGTTCTTC.

V usage is TRBV6-5 and J usage is TRBJ1-2; 8 bases line up with TRBD1. V was pared by 4 bases and J by 4 bases, with 5 bases of the junction left unmatched. Per the germline V gene, CDR1 is MNHEY and CDR2 is SVGAGI. CDR3 size: 14 residues. The CDR3 DNA reads as TGTGCCAGCAGTTGGGACAGGCTTGTCTATGGCTACACCTTC. Its protein product is CASSWDRLVYGYTF.

The genes are TRBV5-1 and TRBJ1-1, with D maybe TRBD1 (6 bases). The CDR3 is 15 amino acids. Trimming removed 3 bases at V and 0 bases at J, with 12 bases between. From germline, CDR1 is SGHRS and CDR2 YFSETQ. Here the CDR3 DNA reads TGCGCCAGCAGCTCGCAGGGGATACTGAACACTGAAGCTTTCTTT. Its translation is CASSSQGILNTEAFF.

This clone has ten or more counts. V is TRBV11-2 and J is TRBJ2-2, with D perhaps TRBD1 (5 bases). Trimming removed 8 bases at V and 2 bases at J, with 9 bases between. The CDR3 loop spans 13 amino acids. The V gene's germline CDR1 is SGHAT and CDR2 FQNNGV. The CDR3 nucleotides read TGTGCCAGCGGTCAGGGAAACACCGGGGAGCTGTTTTTT. Translation: CASGQGNTGELFF.

This rearrangement joins TRBV19 to TRBJ1-1; perhaps TRBD1 as D (5 bases). The V gene lost 3 bases and the J gene lost 4 bases, with 12 bases spanning the gap. The CDR3 totals 14 residues. Germline-derived CDR1 and CDR2 are LNHDA and SQIVND (reference sequence). CDR3 residues: CASSIGGSGTEAFF. In DNA, the CDR3 is TGTGCCAGTAGTATCGGGGGATCGGGCACTGAAGCTTTCTTT. Full variable domain (missing parts from reference TRBV19 and TRBJ1-1): DGGITQSPKYLFRKEGQNVTLSCEQNLNHDAMYWYRQDPGQGLRLIYYSQIVNDFQKGDIAEGYSVSREKKESFPLTVTSAQKNPTAFYLCASSIGGSGTEAFFGQGTRLTVV.

The chain is built from TRBV6-5 and TRBJ2-1; a weak D match, TRBD2 (7 bases). The CDR3 extends over 15 amino acids. The germline CDR1 and CDR2 sequences are MNHEY and SVGAGI. Between the trimmed V and J ends, which lost 0 bases and 8 bases, there was a span of 14 bases. The DNA of the CDR3 is TGTGCCAGCAGTTACTCGGCGGGGGCTTTATATGAGCAGTTCTTC. Translated: CASSYSAGALYEQFF.

The chain has TRBV14 and TRBJ2-3; 12 bases agree with TRBD2. The CDR3 length is 17 residues. Looked up from germline, CDR1 is SGHDN and CDR2 is FVKESK. Trimming removed 0 bases from V and 4 bases from J; junction bases left unmatched: 5. CDR3 nucleotides: TGTGCCAGCAGCCAAGAAAGGCTAGCGGGGGGGTCAGATACGCAGTATTTT. It codes for CASSQERLAGGSDTQYF.

This clone was detected once. The chain carries TRBV27 and TRBJ2-7; D is ambiguous. The CDR3 length is 13 residues. Germline V lookup: CDR1 MNHEY, CDR2 SMNVEV (reference sequence). V shed 0 bases and J shed 3 bases, with 6 bases lying between them. The CDR3 nucleotides read TGTGCCAGCAGTTTATCCGGAGTCTACGAGCAGTACTTC. Translated: CASSLSGVYEQYF.

This rearrangement joins TRBV15 to TRBJ1-1; D unclear. The V and J ends lost 0 bases and 2 bases respectively, with 7 bases between them. Germline lookup yields CDR1 LNHNV and CDR2 YYDKDF (reference sequence). This CDR3 has 14 residues. The CDR3 loop reads CATSREGLNTEAFF. The CDR3 nucleotides read TGTGCCACCAGCAGAGAGGGCCTAAACACTGAAGCTTTCTTT.

The chain has TRBV19 and TRBJ2-7; D is unresolved. The CDR3 runs to 15 residues. Per germline, CDR1 LNHDA and CDR2 SQIVND (reference sequence). V lost 1 base and J 0 bases, leaving 10 bases between the germline ends. The CDR3 DNA reads as TGTGCCAGTAGTATAGCGTACGGCGGCTCCTACGAGCAGTACTTC. This gives the protein CASSIAYGGSYEQYF.

V and J are TRBV5-1 and TRBJ2-1, with 8 bases lining up with TRBD2. The trim removed 4 bases at V and 6 bases at J, leaving 12 bases unmatched. Germline V lookup: CDR1 SGHRS, CDR2 YFSETQ. The CDR3 totals 16 residues. The CDR3: CASSLMAGGRRNEQFF. CDR3 DNA: TGCGCCAGCAGCCTAATGGCGGGGGGTCGTCGCAATGAGCAGTTCTTC.